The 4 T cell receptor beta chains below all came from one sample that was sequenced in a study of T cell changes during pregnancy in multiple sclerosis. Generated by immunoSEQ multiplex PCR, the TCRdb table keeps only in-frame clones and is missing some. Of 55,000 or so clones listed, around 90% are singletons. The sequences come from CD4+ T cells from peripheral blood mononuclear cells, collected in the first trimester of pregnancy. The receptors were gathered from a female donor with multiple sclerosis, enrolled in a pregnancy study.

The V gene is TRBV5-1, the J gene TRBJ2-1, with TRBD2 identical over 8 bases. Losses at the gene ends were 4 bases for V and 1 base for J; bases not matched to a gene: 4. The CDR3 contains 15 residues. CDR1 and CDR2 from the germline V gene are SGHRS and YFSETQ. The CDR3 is CASSLSGDSYNEQFF. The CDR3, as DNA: TGCGCCAGCAGCCTTAGCGGGGATTCCTACAATGAGCAGTTCTTC. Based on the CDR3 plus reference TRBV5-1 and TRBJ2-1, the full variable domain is KAGVTQTPRYLIKTRGQQVTLSCSPISGHRSVSWYQQTPGQGLQFLFEYFSETQRNKGNFPGRFSGRQFSNSRSEMNVSTLELGDSALYLCASSLSGDSYNEQFFGPGTRLTVL.

This CDR3 reads CASSLHLAGGSEQYF. Written as DNA, the CDR3 is TGTGCCAGCAGTTTACACTTAGCGGGAGGGTCCGAGCAGTACTTC. This chain uses TRBV6-6 with TRBJ2-7; 11 bases match TRBD2. Germline V gives CDR1 MNHNY, CDR2 SVGAGI (reference sequence). This CDR3 has 15 residues. After removal of 4 bases from V and 6 bases from J, the junction contained 8 bases not matched to a gene.

CDR3 DNA sequence: TGTGCCAGCAGCCCTGGACACAGAATCGGAAACACCATATATTTT. Translated, it gives CASSPGHRIGNTIYF. This chain links TRBV27 with TRBJ1-3, with D maybe TRBD1 (5 bases). Trimming removed 6 bases at V and 4 bases at J, with 16 bases between. CDR1 and CDR2 (germline): MNHEY, SMNVEV (reference sequence). CDR3 length: 15 residues.

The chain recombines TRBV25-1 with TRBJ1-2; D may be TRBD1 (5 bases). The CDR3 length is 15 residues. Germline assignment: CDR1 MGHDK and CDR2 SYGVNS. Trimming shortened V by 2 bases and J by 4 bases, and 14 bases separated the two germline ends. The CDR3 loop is CASSEGGARGYGYTF. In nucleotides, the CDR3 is TGTGCCAGCAGTGAAGGCGGGGCTCGGGGCTATGGCTACACCTTC.